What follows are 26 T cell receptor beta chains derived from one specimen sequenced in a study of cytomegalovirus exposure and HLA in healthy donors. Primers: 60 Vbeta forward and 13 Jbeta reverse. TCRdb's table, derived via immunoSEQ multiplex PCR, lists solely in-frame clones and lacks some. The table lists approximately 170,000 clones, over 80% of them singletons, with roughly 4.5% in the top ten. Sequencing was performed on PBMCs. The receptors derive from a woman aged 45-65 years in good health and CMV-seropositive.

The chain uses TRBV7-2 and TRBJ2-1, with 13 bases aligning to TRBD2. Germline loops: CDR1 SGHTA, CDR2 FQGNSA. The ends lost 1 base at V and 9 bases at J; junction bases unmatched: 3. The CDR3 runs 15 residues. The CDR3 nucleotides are TGTGCCAGCAGCTTAGGGACTAGCGGGAGTGGTGAGCAGTTCTTC. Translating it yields CASSLGTSGSGEQFF.

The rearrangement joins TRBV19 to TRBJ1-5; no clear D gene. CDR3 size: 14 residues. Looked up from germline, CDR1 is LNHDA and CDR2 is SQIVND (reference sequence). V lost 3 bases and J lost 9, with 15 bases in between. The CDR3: CASSIGEAWAPQHF. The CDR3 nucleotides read TGTGCCAGTAGTATCGGGGAAGCATGGGCGCCCCAGCATTTT.

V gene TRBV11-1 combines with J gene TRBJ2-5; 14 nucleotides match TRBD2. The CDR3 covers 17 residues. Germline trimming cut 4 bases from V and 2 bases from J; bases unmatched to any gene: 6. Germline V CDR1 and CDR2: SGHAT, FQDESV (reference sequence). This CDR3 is CASSSGLAGEWQETQYF. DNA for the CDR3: TGTGCCAGCAGCTCGGGACTAGCGGGAGAGTGGCAAGAGACCCAGTACTTC.

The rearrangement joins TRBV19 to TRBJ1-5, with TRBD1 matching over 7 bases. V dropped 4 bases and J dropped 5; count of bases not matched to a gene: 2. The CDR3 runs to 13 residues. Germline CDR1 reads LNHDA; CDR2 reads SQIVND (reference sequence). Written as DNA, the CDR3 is TGTGCCAGTAGTAGGCAGGGGGATCAGCCCCAGCATTTT. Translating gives CASSRQGDQPQHF.

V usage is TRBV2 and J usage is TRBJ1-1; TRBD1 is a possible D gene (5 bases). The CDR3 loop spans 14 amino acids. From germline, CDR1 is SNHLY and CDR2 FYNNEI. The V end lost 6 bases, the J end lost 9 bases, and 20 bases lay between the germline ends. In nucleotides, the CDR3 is TGTGCCAGCAGCGGACCCTCGACAGAGACAAAAGCTTTCTTT. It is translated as CASSGPSTETKAFF.

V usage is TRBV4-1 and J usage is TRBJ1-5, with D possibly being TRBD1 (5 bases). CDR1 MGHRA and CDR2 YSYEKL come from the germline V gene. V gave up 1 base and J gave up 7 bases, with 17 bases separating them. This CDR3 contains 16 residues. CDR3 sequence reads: CASSQAGAGYGQPQHF. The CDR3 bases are TGCGCCAGCAGCCAAGCCGGGGCGGGGTACGGCCAGCCCCAGCATTTT.

This CDR3 is CASSTGTGLGNSPLHF. CDR3 DNA: TGTGCCAGTAGCACCGGGACAGGCCTCGGTAATTCACCCCTCCACTTT. The chain carries TRBV19 and TRBJ1-6; TRBD1 matches at 8 bases. Germline-derived CDR1 and CDR2 are LNHDA and SQIVND (reference sequence). The CDR3 extends over 16 amino acids. After removal of 6 bases from V and 6 bases from J, the junction contained 10 bases not matched to a gene.

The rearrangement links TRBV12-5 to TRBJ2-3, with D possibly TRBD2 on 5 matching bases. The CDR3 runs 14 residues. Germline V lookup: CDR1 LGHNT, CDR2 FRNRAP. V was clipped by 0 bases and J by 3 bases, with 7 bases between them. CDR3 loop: CASGLVLGTDTQYF. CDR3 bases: TGTGCTAGTGGTTTGGTACTAGGGACAGATACGCAGTATTTT.

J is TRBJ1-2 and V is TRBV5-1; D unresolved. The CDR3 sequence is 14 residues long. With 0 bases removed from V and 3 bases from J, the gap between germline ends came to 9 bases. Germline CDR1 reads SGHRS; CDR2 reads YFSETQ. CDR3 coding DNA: TGCGCCAGCAGCTTGGTCAAGGGAGACTATGGCTACACCTTC. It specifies CASSLVKGDYGYTF.

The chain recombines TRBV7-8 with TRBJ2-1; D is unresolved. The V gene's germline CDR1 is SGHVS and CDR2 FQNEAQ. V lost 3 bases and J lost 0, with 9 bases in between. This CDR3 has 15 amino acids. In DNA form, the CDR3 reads TGTGCCAGCAGCTTGGTCGGGTCCTCCTACAATGAGCAGTTCTTC. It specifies CASSLVGSSYNEQFF.

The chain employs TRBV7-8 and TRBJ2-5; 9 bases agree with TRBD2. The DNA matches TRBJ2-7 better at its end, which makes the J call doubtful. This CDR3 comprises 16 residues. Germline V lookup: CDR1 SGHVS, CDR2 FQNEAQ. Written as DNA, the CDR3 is TGTGCCAGCAGCTTAGTCCCTAGCGGGACGCCCTACGAGCAGTACTTC. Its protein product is CASSLVPSGTPYEQYF.

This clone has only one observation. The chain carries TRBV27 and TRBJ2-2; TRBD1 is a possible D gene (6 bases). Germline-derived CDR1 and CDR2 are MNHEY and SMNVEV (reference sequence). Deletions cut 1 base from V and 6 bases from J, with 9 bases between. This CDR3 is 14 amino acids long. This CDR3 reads CASSLLQGPGELFF. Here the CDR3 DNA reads TGTGCCAGCAGTTTATTACAGGGCCCCGGGGAGCTGTTTTTT.

The DNA for the CDR3 is TGTGCCAGCAGCGTACTAGCGACGGATACGCAGTATTTT. Protein sequence: CASSVLATDTQYF. The chain carries TRBV9 and TRBJ2-3; D is possibly TRBD2 (6 bases). Trimming pared 1 base from V and 6 bases from J, leaving 9 bases between. Germline loops: CDR1 SGDLS, CDR2 YYNGEE. The CDR3 has 13 amino acids.

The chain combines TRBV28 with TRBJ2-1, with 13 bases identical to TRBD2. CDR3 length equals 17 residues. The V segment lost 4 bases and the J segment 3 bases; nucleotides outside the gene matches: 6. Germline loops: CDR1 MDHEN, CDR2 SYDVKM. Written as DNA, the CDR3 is TGTGCCAGCAGTTCCTTGAGGACTAGCGGGGGCTACAATGAGCAGTTCTTC. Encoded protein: CASSSLRTSGGYNEQFF.

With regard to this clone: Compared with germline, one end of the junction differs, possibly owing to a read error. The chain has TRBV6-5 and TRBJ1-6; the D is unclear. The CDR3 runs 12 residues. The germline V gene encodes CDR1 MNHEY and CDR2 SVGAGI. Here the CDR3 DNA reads TGTGCCATCAGTGAGTCCAATTCACCCCTCCACTTT. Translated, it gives CAISESNSPLHF.

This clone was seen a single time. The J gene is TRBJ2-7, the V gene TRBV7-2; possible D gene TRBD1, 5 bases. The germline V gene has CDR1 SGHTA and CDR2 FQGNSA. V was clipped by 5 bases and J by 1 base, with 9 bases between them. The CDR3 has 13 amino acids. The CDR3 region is CASSPRVSYEQYF. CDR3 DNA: TGTGCCAGCAGCCCCAGGGTTTCCTACGAGCAGTACTTC.

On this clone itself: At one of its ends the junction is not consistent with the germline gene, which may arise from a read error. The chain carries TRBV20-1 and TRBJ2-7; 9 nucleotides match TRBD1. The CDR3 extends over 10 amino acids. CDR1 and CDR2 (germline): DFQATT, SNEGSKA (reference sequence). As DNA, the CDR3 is TGCAGTGCTTTCCGGGACAGGGTAAAGTTC. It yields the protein CSAFRDRVKF.

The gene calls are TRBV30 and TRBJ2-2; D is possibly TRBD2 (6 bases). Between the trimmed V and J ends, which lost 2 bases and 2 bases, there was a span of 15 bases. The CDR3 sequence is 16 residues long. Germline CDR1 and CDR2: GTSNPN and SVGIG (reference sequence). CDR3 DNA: TGTGCCTGGAGTACCTCTCGGGACTTAAACACCGGGGAGCTGTTTTTT. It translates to CAWSTSRDLNTGELFF.

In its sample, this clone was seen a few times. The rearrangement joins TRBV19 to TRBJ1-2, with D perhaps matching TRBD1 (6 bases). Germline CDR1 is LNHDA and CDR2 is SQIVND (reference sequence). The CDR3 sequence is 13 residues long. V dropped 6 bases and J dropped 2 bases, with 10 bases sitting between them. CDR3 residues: CASRGQTNYGYTF. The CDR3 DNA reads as TGTGCCAGTAGAGGACAGACCAACTATGGCTACACCTTC.

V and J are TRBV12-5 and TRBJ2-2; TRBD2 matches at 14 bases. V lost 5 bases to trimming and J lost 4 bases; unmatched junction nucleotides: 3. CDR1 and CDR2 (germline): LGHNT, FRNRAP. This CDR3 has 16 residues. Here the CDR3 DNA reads TGTGCTAGTGGTCCTGGGACTAGCGGGGGCACCGGGGAGCTGTTTTTT. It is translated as CASGPGTSGGTGELFF.

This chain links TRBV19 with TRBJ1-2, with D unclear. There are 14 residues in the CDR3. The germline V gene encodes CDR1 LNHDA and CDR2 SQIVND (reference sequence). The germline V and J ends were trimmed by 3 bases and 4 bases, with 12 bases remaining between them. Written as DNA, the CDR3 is TGTGCCAGTAGTATTCCCGGGTCCCGCTATGGCTACACCTTC. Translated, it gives CASSIPGSRYGYTF.

This CDR3 reads CASSFWTGGFTGELFF. The DNA of the CDR3 is TGTGCCAGCAGCTTTTGGACAGGGGGTTTCACCGGGGAGCTGTTTTTT. V and J are TRBV13 and TRBJ2-2; 10 nucleotides agree with TRBD1. The CDR3 extends over 16 amino acids. The J segment lost 4 bases and the V segment lost 3 bases, leaving 5 bases of the junction unmatched. Per the germline V gene, CDR1 is PRHDT and CDR2 is FYEKMQ (reference sequence).

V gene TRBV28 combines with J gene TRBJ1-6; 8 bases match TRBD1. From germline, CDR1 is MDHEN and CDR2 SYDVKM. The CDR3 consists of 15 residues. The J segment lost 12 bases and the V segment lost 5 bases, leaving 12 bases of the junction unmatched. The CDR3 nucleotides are TGTGCCAGCAGTCCCCCGACAGGGGCGTCCTTACCCCTCCACTTT. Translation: CASSPPTGASLPLHF. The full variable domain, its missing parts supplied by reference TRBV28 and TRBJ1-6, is DVKVTQSSRYLVKRTGEKVFLECVQDMDHENMFWYRQDPGLGLRLIYFSYDVKMKEKGDIPEGYSVSREKKERFSLILESASTNQTSMYLCASSPPTGASLPLHFGNGTRLTVT.

CDR3 DNA sequence: TGTGCCAGCAGTGACGGCTCTGGGGCCAACGTCCTGACTTTC. It is translated as CASSDGSGANVLTF. The chain carries TRBV6-1 and TRBJ2-6; D call uncertain. The germline gives CDR1 MNHNS, CDR2 SASEGT. The CDR3 runs to 14 residues. V lost 3 bases and J lost 0, with 3 bases in between.

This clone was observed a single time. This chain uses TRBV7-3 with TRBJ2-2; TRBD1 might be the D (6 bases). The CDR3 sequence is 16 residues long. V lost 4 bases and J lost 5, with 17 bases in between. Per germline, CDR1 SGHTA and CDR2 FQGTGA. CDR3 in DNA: TGTGCCAGCAGCTCTCTTGGGCAGGGGCGGACCGGGGAGCTGTTTTTT. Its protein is CASSSLGQGRTGELFF.

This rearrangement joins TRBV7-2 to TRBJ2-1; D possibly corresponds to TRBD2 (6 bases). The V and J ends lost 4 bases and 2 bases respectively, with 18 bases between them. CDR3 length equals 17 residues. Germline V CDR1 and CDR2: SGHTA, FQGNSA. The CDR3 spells CASSWSSGGNPYNEQFF. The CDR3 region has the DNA TGTGCCAGCAGCTGGTCTTCTGGCGGGAACCCCTACAATGAGCAGTTCTTC. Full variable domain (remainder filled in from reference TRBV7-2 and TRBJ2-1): GAGVSQSPSNKVTEKGKDVELRCDPISGHTALYWYRQSLGQGLEFLIYFQGNSAPDKSGLPSDRFSAERTGGSVSTLTIQRTQQEDSAVYLCASSWSSGGNPYNEQFFGPGTRLTVL.